The 30 T cell receptor beta chains listed next were all sequenced from one sample in a study of blood T cell repertoires in COVID-19. Data came from immunoSEQ multiplex PCR; TCRdb stores just in-frame clones and leaves some out. The data contain 200,000 to 250,000 clones, approximately 82% of them singletons. The sequenced sample was peripheral blood. The receptors shown here come from a woman older than 75 with acute or convalescent COVID-19.

CDR3 sequence: CASSLQYEQYF. In DNA form, the CDR3 reads TGTGCCAGCAGTTTGCAGTACGAGCAGTACTTC. The J gene is TRBJ2-7, the V gene TRBV28; D uncertain. The V end lost 3 bases, the J end lost 4 bases, and 4 bases lay between the germline ends. The CDR3 covers 11 residues. CDR1 and CDR2 from the germline V gene are MDHEN and SYDVKM. The full variable domain, in which reference TRBV28 and TRBJ2-7 provide the parts outside the CDR3, is DVKVTQSSRYLVKRTGEKVFLECVQDMDHENMFWYRQDPGLGLRLIYFSYDVKMKEKGDIPEGYSVSREKKERFSLILESASTNQTSMYLCASSLQYEQYFGPGTRLTVT.

Here the CDR3 reads CASSFGLAGGGYEQYF. The CDR3 DNA is TGTGCCAGCAGCTTTGGACTAGCGGGAGGAGGGTACGAGCAGTACTTC. The rearrangement links TRBV7-2 to TRBJ2-7; TRBD2 aligns across 14 bases. The junction had 5 bases not matched to a gene; V was cut back by 3 bases and J by 4 bases. The CDR3 is 16 amino acids. Germline CDR1 is SGHTA and CDR2 is FQGNSA.

The V and J genes are TRBV11-2 and TRBJ1-4; unclear D gene. CDR1 is SGHAT, CDR2 FQNNGV, per germline. The CDR3 totals 14 residues. V lost 3 bases and J lost 4, with 9 bases in between. CDR3 DNA sequence: TGTGCCAGCAGCTTGCAGTACTATAATGAAAAACTGTTTTTT. It translates to CASSLQYYNEKLFF.

The table lists this clone with a count of one. The chain is built from TRBV11-2 and TRBJ2-1, with 9 bases lining up with TRBD1. The J segment lost 6 bases and the V segment lost 3 bases, leaving 6 bases of the junction unmatched. Germline CDR1 is SGHAT and CDR2 is FQNNGV. The CDR3 covers 15 residues. The DNA of the CDR3 is TGTGCCAGCAGCTTTGGGGACAGGGTCGGCAATGAGCAGTTCTTC. It translates to CASSFGDRVGNEQFF.

V and J are TRBV29-1 and TRBJ2-7; D is perhaps TRBD2 (5 bases). V lost 3 bases to trimming and J lost 5 bases, with 14 bases between them. Germline values: CDR1 SQVTM, CDR2 ANQGSEA. The length of the CDR3 is 13 residues. CDR3 DNA sequence: TGCAGCGTTGACAGGCTAGACTACAACGAGCAGTACTTC. Translated: CSVDRLDYNEQYF.

CDR3 region: CASSQRAGLFSYEQYF. CDR3 coding DNA: TGTGCCAGCAGCCAGAGAGCGGGACTCTTTTCCTACGAGCAGTACTTC. The chain recombines TRBV3-1 (or the pseudogene TRBV3-2) with TRBJ2-7, with TRBD2 matching over 7 bases. The ends lost 3 bases at V and 1 base at J; junction bases unmatched: 9. In germline, CDR1 is LGHDT, CDR2 YNNKEL (reference sequence). This CDR3 spans 16 amino acids.

A note on this clone: Other nucleotide sequences in the sample specify the same CDR3. The chain links TRBV4-1 to TRBJ1-5; tentative D call: TRBD1 (5 bases). Germline V gene sequence: CDR1 MGHRA, CDR2 YSYEKL. The CDR3 runs 15 residues. The V end lost 0 bases, the J end lost 6 bases, and 12 bases lay between the germline ends. DNA of the CDR3: TGCGCCAGCAGCCAAGATCCCCAGGGTCGTCAGCCCCAGCATTTT. Its translation is CASSQDPQGRQPQHF.

CDR3 amino acids: CASSRDRRYGYTF. For the CDR3, the DNA is TGTGCCAGCAGCCGGGACAGACGATATGGCTACACCTTC. This chain connects TRBV28 to TRBJ1-2; 7 bases match TRBD1. Trimming took 6 bases from V and 5 from J; bases not matched to a gene: 6. CDR3 length: 13 amino acids. CDR1 is MDHEN, CDR2 SYDVKM, per germline.

V gene TRBV7-2 combines with J gene TRBJ2-5; 16 bases fit TRBD2. The CDR3 is made up of 19 amino acids. V lost 3 bases and J lost 9; bases outside the gene matches: 16. Germline CDR1 reads SGHTA; CDR2 reads FQGNSA. The CDR3 sequence: CASSFTPPGLAGGRGAQYF. CDR3 sequence (DNA): TGTGCCAGCAGCTTCACCCCACCGGGACTAGCGGGGGGGCGGGGGGCCCAGTACTTC.

The chain employs TRBV5-6 and TRBJ2-2; D gene unclear. The V and J ends lost 6 bases and 8 bases respectively, with 17 bases between them. The germline CDR1 and CDR2 sequences are SGHDT and YYEEEE. The CDR3 length is 14 residues. The CDR3 spells CASNFRSTGGELFF. The DNA for the CDR3 is TGTGCCAGCAACTTCCGTAGTACTGGTGGGGAGCTGTTTTTT.

The genes are TRBV7-6 and TRBJ2-2; D may be TRBD2 (7 bases). Germline V gene sequence: CDR1 SGHVS, CDR2 FNYEAQ. CDR3 length equals 16 residues. V was pared by 4 bases and J by 6 bases, with 18 bases between. CDR3 region: CASSSRGGEVAGELFF. The DNA for the CDR3 is TGTGCCAGCAGCTCCAGGGGAGGGGAAGTCGCCGGGGAGCTGTTTTTT. Combining the CDR3 with reference TRBV7-6 and TRBJ2-2 gives the whole variable domain GAGVSQSPRYKVTKRGQDVALRCDPISGHVSLYWYRQALGQGPEFLTYFNYEAQQDKSGLPNDRFSAERPEGSISTLTIQRTEQRDSAMYRCASSSRGGEVAGELFFGEGSRLTVL.

The chain uses TRBV7-9 and TRBJ2-5, with a possible D match to TRBD2 (6 bases). Per germline, CDR1 SEHNR and CDR2 FQNEAQ (reference sequence). With 2 bases removed from V and 5 bases from J, the gap between germline ends came to 12 bases. The length of the CDR3 is 14 residues. CDR3 DNA: TGTGCCAGCAGCTTATCTCTAGCGTCGGAGACCCAGTACTTC. Protein product: CASSLSLASETQYF.

This chain links TRBV7-2 with TRBJ2-7; 9 nucleotides line up with TRBD2. The CDR3 spans 17 residues. Germline CDR1 is SGHTA and CDR2 is FQGNSA. V was clipped by 3 bases and J by 2 bases; unmatched bases: 11. CDR3 sequence: CASSLKAGGQLAYEQYF. The CDR3, as DNA: TGTGCCAGCAGCTTGAAAGCGGGAGGCCAGCTAGCCTACGAGCAGTACTTC.

This clone was observed a few times. V usage is TRBV5-4 and J usage is TRBJ2-6; 7 nucleotides match TRBD1. Unmatched junction bases numbered 7, after V lost 3 bases and J lost 4 bases. This CDR3 has 16 residues. Germline lookup yields CDR1 SGHNT and CDR2 YYREEE (reference sequence). The CDR3 loop is CASSSLTGTGANVLTF. The CDR3 bases are TGTGCCAGCAGCTCCCTGACAGGGACCGGGGCCAACGTCCTGACTTTC.

The chain links TRBV15 to TRBJ2-1; D gene ambiguous. The CDR3 loop spans 16 amino acids. Per the germline V gene, CDR1 is LNHNV and CDR2 is YYDKDF (reference sequence). Trimming took 0 bases from V and 0 from J, leaving 9 bases between them. CDR3 residues: CATSRDYDSSYNEQFF. The CDR3 nucleotides are TGTGCCACCAGCAGAGATTACGATAGCTCCTACAATGAGCAGTTCTTC.

The rearrangement links TRBV5-6 to TRBJ1-2; 7 nucleotides line up with TRBD1. Germline CDR1 and CDR2: SGHDT and YYEEEE. V shed 5 bases, J shed 3 bases, and the junction held 10 bases outside the gene matches. This CDR3 comprises 15 residues. The CDR3 DNA reads as TGTGCCAGCAGTTTTAGGCAGACAGGGTACTATGGCTACACCTTC. Residues: CASSFRQTGYYGYTF. The full variable domain, rest sourced from reference TRBV5-6 and TRBJ1-2, is DAGVTQSPTHLIKTRGQQVTLRCSPKSGHDTVSWYQQALGQGPQFIFQYYEEEERQRGNFPDRFSGHQFPNYSSELNVNALLLGDSALYLCASSFRQTGYYGYTFGSGTRLTVV.

The J gene is TRBJ2-3, the V gene TRBV5-8, with no clear D. The CDR3 runs to 14 residues. V was shortened by 0 bases and J by 4 bases, with 9 bases between the two germline ends. Germline V gene sequence: CDR1 SGHTS, CDR2 YDEGEE. CDR3 sequence (DNA): TGTGCCAGCAGCTTGGCTCGACTGTCAGATACGCAGTATTTT. Its protein product is CASSLARLSDTQYF. Based on the CDR3 plus reference TRBV5-8 and TRBJ2-3, the full variable domain is EAGVTQSPTHLIKTRGQQATLRCSPISGHTSVYWYQQALGLGLQFLLWYDEGEERNRGNFPPRFSGRQFPNYSSELNVNALELEDSALYLCASSLARLSDTQYFGPGTRLTVL.

This clone was detected a few times. This chain links TRBV11-2 with TRBJ1-3; D is possibly TRBD1 (6 bases). This CDR3 is 15 amino acids long. CDR1 and CDR2 from the germline V gene are SGHAT and FQNNGV. The V end lost 4 bases, the J end lost 4 bases, and 14 bases lay between the germline ends. CDR3 protein: CASSSSDRGGNTIYF. The CDR3 DNA is TGTGCCAGCAGCTCGTCGGATAGGGGGGGAAACACCATATATTTT. The complete variable domain, with remaining parts taken from reference TRBV11-2 and TRBJ1-3, reads EAGVAQSPRYKIIEKRQSVAFWCNPISGHATLYWYQQILGQGPKLLIQFQNNGVVDDSQLPKDRFSAERLKGVDSTLKIQPAKLEDSAVYLCASSSSDRGGNTIYFGEGSWLTVV.

The chain combines TRBV28 with TRBJ1-5; 9 bases match TRBD1. The ends lost 6 bases at V and 2 bases at J; junction bases unmatched: 2. The CDR3 runs to 14 residues. Germline-derived CDR1 and CDR2 are MDHEN and SYDVKM. This chain's CDR3 is CASSTGGGNQPQHF. DNA for the CDR3: TGTGCCAGCAGCACAGGGGGCGGCAATCAGCCCCAGCATTTT.

The chain carries TRBV18 and TRBJ2-2; D gene uncertain. Germline assignment: CDR1 KGHSH and CDR2 LQKENI. Trimming took off 4 bases at V and 4 bases at J, with 13 bases between the two ends. The CDR3 runs 15 residues. CDR3 region: CASSRSKFGTGELFF. CDR3 DNA: TGTGCCAGCTCACGCTCGAAATTCGGCACCGGGGAGCTGTTTTTT.

V gene TRBV18 combines with J gene TRBJ2-6, with 7 nucleotides matching TRBD2. The CDR3 covers 18 residues. J gave up 0 bases and V 3 bases, and 8 bases lay outside the gene matches. The germline V gene encodes CDR1 KGHSH and CDR2 LQKENI. CDR3 in amino acids: CASSPEGRVGSGANVLTF. For the CDR3, the DNA is TGTGCCAGCTCACCGGAGGGGAGGGTGGGCTCTGGGGCCAACGTCCTGACTTTC.

This clone turned up a few times. This chain joins TRBV28 and TRBJ1-1; D gene uncertain. Germline V gives CDR1 MDHEN, CDR2 SYDVKM. The CDR3 length is 14 residues. V was shortened by 3 bases and J by 2 bases, with 10 bases between the two germline ends. DNA of the CDR3: TGTGCCAGCAGTTTGATTGCCAGAAACACTGAAGCTTTCTTT. Amino acid sequence: CASSLIARNTEAFF.

This chain connects TRBV4-3 to TRBJ1-4; D perhaps matches TRBD1 (6 bases). CDR1 is LGHNA, CDR2 YSLEER, per germline. V was shortened by 4 bases and J by 8 bases, with 20 bases between the two germline ends. The CDR3 totals 16 residues. CDR3 bases: TGCGCCAGCAGCCCACAGACCCAGGGGATAGAGGAAAAACTGTTTTTT. Amino acid sequence: CASSPQTQGIEEKLFF.

CDR3 DNA: TGTGCCAGCAGTGATGGGGGGGTAGCCAAAAACATTCAGTACTTC. Residues: CASSDGGVAKNIQYF. The chain uses TRBV25-1 and TRBJ2-4, with TRBD2 matching over 7 bases. Germline V gene data show CDR1 as MGHDK and CDR2 as SYGVNS. V shed 3 bases and J 0 bases; nucleotides not matched to a gene: 2. CDR3 length equals 15 residues.

The chain combines TRBV6-5 with TRBJ2-7; perhaps TRBD2 as D (5 bases). The germline CDR1 and CDR2 sequences are MNHEY and SVGAGI. CDR3 length: 13 amino acids. V shed 8 bases and J shed 2 bases, with 13 bases lying between them. The DNA for the CDR3 is TGTGCCAGCCTAAGCGGTACCCCCTACGAGCAGTACTTC. Residues: CASLSGTPYEQYF.

The chain employs TRBV29-1 and TRBJ2-1, with TRBD1 matching over 10 bases. Germline V CDR1 and CDR2: SQVTM, ANQGSEA. J was trimmed by 5 bases and V by 6 bases; bases with no gene match: 7. CDR3 length equals 14 residues. CDR3 DNA: TGCAGCGTAGGGACAGGGGAGTACCACAATGAGCAGTTCTTC. Translation gives CSVGTGEYHNEQFF.

The chain joins TRBV7-2 to TRBJ2-5; 7 nucleotides match TRBD2. V shed 5 bases and J 2 bases; nucleotides not matched to a gene: 2. The CDR3 is 13 amino acids. Germline lookup yields CDR1 SGHTA and CDR2 FQGNSA. The CDR3 nucleotides read TGTGCCAGCAGCGCGGGAGTTCAAGAGACCCAGTACTTC. Protein product: CASSAGVQETQYF. Filled out from reference TRBV7-2 and TRBJ2-5, the complete variable domain reads GAGVSQSPSNKVTEKGKDVELRCDPISGHTALYWYRQSLGQGLEFLIYFQGNSAPDKSGLPSDRFSAERTGGSVSTLTIQRTQQEDSAVYLCASSAGVQETQYFGPGTRLLVL.

The rearrangement uses TRBV5-4 and TRBJ2-3; 14 nucleotides agree with TRBD2. The CDR3 contains 17 residues. J gave up 1 base and V 2 bases, and 3 bases lay outside the gene matches. CDR1 is SGHNT and CDR2 is YYREEE in the germline V gene (reference sequence). The DNA of the CDR3 is TGTGCCAGCAGCTTTATGGGACTAGCGGGAGGCACAGATACGCAGTATTTT. Protein sequence: CASSFMGLAGGTDTQYF. Supplemented by reference TRBV5-4 and TRBJ2-3, the full variable domain reads ETGVTQSPTHLIKTRGQQVTLRCSSQSGHNTVSWYQQALGQGPQFIFQYYREEENGRGNFPPRFSGLQFPNYSSELNVNALELDDSALYLCASSFMGLAGGTDTQYFGPGTRLTVL.

This clone was seen a handful of times. The gene calls are TRBV14 and TRBJ2-1; possibly TRBD2 for D (6 bases). The CDR3 runs to 18 residues. Germline V gives CDR1 SGHDN, CDR2 FVKESK. V lost 0 bases, J lost 8 bases, and 23 bases lay in between. Written as DNA, the CDR3 is TGTGCCAGCAGCCAAGATAGGATAGCGTCCCTCTCTAGCGATGAGCAGTTCTTC. The encoded protein is CASSQDRIASLSSDEQFF.

This chain joins TRBV7-4 and TRBJ1-5; TRBD1 aligns across 7 bases. The germline V gene encodes CDR1 SGHVT and CDR2 SQSDAQ. CDR3 length: 16 amino acids. With V trimmed by 0 bases and J by 4 bases, 6 bases remained unmatched. The CDR3 protein is CASSLARGRGNQPQHF. In DNA, the CDR3 is TGTGCCAGCAGCTTAGCGAGGGGGCGCGGGAATCAGCCCCAGCATTTT.